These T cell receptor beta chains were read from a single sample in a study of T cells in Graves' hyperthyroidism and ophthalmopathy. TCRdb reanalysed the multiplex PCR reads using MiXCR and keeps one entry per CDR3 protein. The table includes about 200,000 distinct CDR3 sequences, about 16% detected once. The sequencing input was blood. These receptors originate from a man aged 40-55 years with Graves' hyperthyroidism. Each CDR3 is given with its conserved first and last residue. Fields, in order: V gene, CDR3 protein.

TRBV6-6	CASSYGQGFNQPQHF
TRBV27	CASSSHSSGNTIYF
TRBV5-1	CASSLGGQVNQPQHF
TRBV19	CASSYQGARDTQYF
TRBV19	CASGRPWTMNTEAFF
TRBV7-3	CASSLQGCNSPLHF
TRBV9	CASSVAMGFGGYEKLFF
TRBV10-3	CAIGHNEQFF
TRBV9	CASSTLTEIGGELFF
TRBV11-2	CASSQNSWGNGYTF
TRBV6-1	CASSTPRFSGGNYEQYF
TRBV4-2	CASSYGPMSTQPGGPNNTEAFF
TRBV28	CASSSPITYMNTEAFF
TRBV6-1	CASSGSEQGDPEQYF
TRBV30	CAWSRLKWQPRAGEQYF
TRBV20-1	CSARYLPAGLALHEQFF
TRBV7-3	CASSFLAGAGANVLTF
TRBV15	CATSRESGAGGVGYTF
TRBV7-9	CASSPPLRFGRETQYF
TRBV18	CASSPPIGEQYF
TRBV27	CASGPPQFSNQPQHF
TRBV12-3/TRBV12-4	CASSSLGYSNQPQHF
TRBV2	CASGTTSPLHF
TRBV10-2	CASSDRGSTDTQYF
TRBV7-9	CASSSEGRFQPQHF
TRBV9	CASSVIGGGSEAFF
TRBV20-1	CSAREGVRPLHF
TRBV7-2	CASSPRTSGGADTQYF
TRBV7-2	CASSSSSSTDTQYF
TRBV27	CASSLGTGNNEQFF
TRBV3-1	CASREDRESGELFF
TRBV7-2	CASSLPRAGYGYTF